This record concerns one T cell receptor (beta chain) sequence. This CDR3 is 14 amino acids long. The germline V gene encodes CDR1 MGHRA and CDR2 YSYEKL. Deletions cut 0 bases from V and 6 bases from J, with 9 bases between. Only in-frame clones appear in the TCRdb table, and some are missing; sequencing was by immunoSEQ multiplex PCR. The data show approximately 63,000 clones, around 91% seen once. The data originate from a study of blood T cell repertoires in COVID-19. The rearrangement links TRBV4-1 to TRBJ2-1; D might be TRBD1 (5 bases). Material: peripheral blood. This receptor was obtained from a human donor in a cohort sampled during active COVID-19. This CDR3 reads CASSQDGHGNEQFF. For the CDR3, the DNA is TGCGCCAGCAGCCAAGATGGACACGGCAATGAGCAGTTCTTC.